This T cell receptor (beta chain) was recorded in a study of blood T cells in healthy people across ages. The ends were cut back, 5 bases at V and 9 bases at J, with 8 bases in the middle. This CDR3 is built from 11 residues. Germline loops: CDR1 MNHEY, CDR2 SVGEGT. With respect to this clonotype: The antigen remains undetermined.

Combining a sample-barcoded 5' primer with a J-beta primer mix, a second PCR ran for roughly 7 to 12 cycles. TCRdb re-called the 5' RACE reads through MiXCR, storing one row per CDR3 protein. The sample comprises about 1.7 million distinct CDR3 sequences, roughly 28% of which are singletons, and 7.7% rests with the top ten. Broader study findings: For the donors, CMV status was unknown and possibly confounded expanded clonotype changes. Naive T cell percentage showed a strong correlation with TCR beta diversity.

Healthy Caucasian individuals from Russia aged about 6 to 90 served as donors. The authors drew roughly 9.8 milliliters of peripheral blood from each donor. V usage is TRBV6-2 or TRBV6-3 and J usage is TRBJ2-1; a possible D gene is TRBD1 (6 bases). This clonotype was obtained from a woman aged 25 to 45 in good health. The specimen sequenced was blood. The CDR3 nucleotides are TGTGCCAGCAGTCAGGGGTTTGAGCAGTTCTTC. Residues: CASSQGFEQFF.